This TCR beta chain stems from a study of control samples from healthy donors and cancer patients. TCRdb's copy holds only in-frame clones and misses some; the assay was immunoSEQ multiplex PCR. The sample records tens of thousands of clones, approximately 84% being singletons. Germline V gene data show CDR1 as SGHVS and CDR2 as FQNEAQ. The CDR3 contains 14 residues. The V and J ends lost 1 base and 5 bases respectively, with 11 bases between them. The receptor comes from a woman between 50 and 59 years old in good health. The V gene is TRBV7-8, the J gene TRBJ1-2; D gene ambiguous. Material for sequencing was blood. The CDR3: CASSLVRDGYGYTF. The CDR3, as DNA: TGTGCCAGCAGCTTAGTTAGGGATGGATATGGCTACACCTTC.